The 29 T cell receptor beta chains listed next were all sequenced from one sample in a study of blood T cell repertoires in COVID-19. Sequencing was performed with immunoSEQ multiplex PCR; in TCRdb, only in-frame clones are kept and a portion is missing. The sample lists more than 90,000 clones; under 80% were seen once. Material for sequencing was peripheral blood. The receptors shown here come from a man in his fifties with acute or convalescent COVID-19.

The chain recombines TRBV6-5 with TRBJ2-7; tentatively, D is TRBD1 (6 bases). Trimming pared 2 bases from V and 1 base from J, leaving 12 bases between. Per the germline V gene, CDR1 is MNHEY and CDR2 is SVGAGI. CDR3 size: 15 residues. Written as DNA, the CDR3 is TGTGCCAGCAGTTACGGGGGCGGAACATCCTACGAGCAGTACTTC. Protein: CASSYGGGTSYEQYF.

CDR3 residues: CASSPRSGTGGEKLFF. CDR3 DNA: TGTGCCAGCAGCCCCCGGTCCGGGACAGGGGGTGAAAAACTGTTTTTT. The chain uses TRBV7-8 and TRBJ1-4; 11 nucleotides line up with TRBD1. The germline V gene has CDR1 SGHVS and CDR2 FQNEAQ. V lost 5 bases to trimming and J lost 7 bases; unmatched junction nucleotides: 9. The CDR3 runs to 16 residues.

The chain links TRBV5-3 to TRBJ2-1; 9 nucleotides agree with TRBD1. TRBV5-3 is an ORF; its function is uncertain. There are 17 residues in the CDR3. Germline trimming cut 3 bases from V and 3 bases from J; bases unmatched to any gene: 10. CDR3 amino acids: CARSCSTGTGSYNEQFF. The DNA of the CDR3 is TGTGCCAGAAGCTGCAGTACCGGGACAGGGAGCTACAATGAGCAGTTCTTC.

The CDR3 nucleotides are TGTGCCAGCAGTTCGGGGGGAGGGAGGGAGACCCAGTACTTC. Encoded protein: CASSSGGGRETQYF. V is TRBV7-8 and J is TRBJ2-5, with TRBD2 matching 7 bases. Germline CDR1 is SGHVS and CDR2 is FQNEAQ. The ends lost 6 bases at V and 5 bases at J; junction bases unmatched: 9. This CDR3 comprises 14 residues. The variable domain in full, completed from reference TRBV7-8 and TRBJ2-5, reads GAGVSQSPRYKVAKRGQDVALRCDPISGHVSLFWYQQALGQGPEFLTYFQNEAQLDKSGLPSDRFFAERPEGSVSTLKIQRTQQEDSAVYLCASSSGGGRETQYFGPGTRLLVL.

This chain joins TRBV7-3 and TRBJ2-5; TRBD1 is a possible D gene (5 bases). The CDR3 consists of 15 residues. V lost 2 bases and J lost 5, with 15 bases in between. Germline CDR1 and CDR2: SGHTA and FQGTGA. The CDR3 coding sequence is TGTGCCAGCAGCTTAGGGGCAGGGCTATCGGAGACCCAGTACTTC. Residues: CASSLGAGLSETQYF.

The rearrangement joins TRBV18 to TRBJ1-1, with a weak D call TRBD1 (6 bases). Trimming cost V 4 bases and J 0 bases, with 12 bases left between them. CDR1 KGHSH and CDR2 LQKENI come from the germline V gene. The CDR3 runs 15 residues. CDR3 loop: CASSLTGSMNTEAFF. The DNA for the CDR3 is TGTGCCAGCTCACTCACAGGGAGCATGAACACTGAAGCTTTCTTT. Full variable domain (rest looked up from reference TRBV18 and TRBJ1-1): NAGVMQNPRHLVRRRGQEARLRCSPMKGHSHVYWYRQLPEEGLKFMVYLQKENIIDESGMPKERFSAEFPKEGPSILRIQQVVRGDSAAYFCASSLTGSMNTEAFFGQGTRLTVV.

The chain recombines TRBV11-2 with TRBJ1-6; D is undetermined. Germline V gives CDR1 SGHAT, CDR2 FQNNGV. The CDR3 sequence is 15 residues long. V lost 1 base and J lost 7, with 11 bases in between. The CDR3 DNA is TGTGCCAGCAGCTTAGGGGCAGCGGGCAATTCACCCCTCCACTTT. Its protein is CASSLGAAGNSPLHF.

This chain connects TRBV11-2 to TRBJ1-4; 9 bases are shared with TRBD1. Germline lookup yields CDR1 SGHAT and CDR2 FQNNGV. The CDR3 sequence is 16 residues long. Germline trimming cut 5 bases from V and 5 bases from J; bases unmatched to any gene: 9. The CDR3 region is CASSPLPGTGNEKLFF. The CDR3 DNA reads as TGTGCCAGCAGCCCATTACCCGGGACAGGGAATGAAAAACTGTTTTTT.

The V gene is TRBV10-1, the J gene TRBJ2-3; D is possibly TRBD1 (6 bases). The CDR3 is 13 residues long. Germline loops: CDR1 WNHNN, CDR2 SYGVQD (reference sequence). The V and J ends lost 4 bases and 8 bases respectively, with 13 bases between them. The CDR3 reads CASSGAIRGTQYF. DNA for the CDR3: TGCGCCAGCAGTGGGGCTATCAGGGGTACGCAGTATTTT.

The chain carries TRBV6-5 and TRBJ1-5, with D possibly being TRBD1 (6 bases). CDR1 and CDR2 from the germline V gene are MNHEY and SVGAGI. The CDR3 sequence is 14 residues long. Between the trimmed V and J ends, which lost 4 bases and 1 base, there was a span of 8 bases. The DNA of the CDR3 is TGTGCCAGCAGTTCCGGACAGAGCAATCAGCCCCAGCATTTT. Its protein product is CASSSGQSNQPQHF.

The chain is built from TRBV19 and TRBJ1-1; D is perhaps TRBD1 (5 bases). This CDR3 has 14 residues. V lost 5 bases and J lost 5, with 15 bases in between. Germline CDR1 reads LNHDA; CDR2 reads SQIVND (reference sequence). The CDR3 loop is CASSPLYGGTEAFF. The CDR3, as DNA: TGTGCCAGTAGTCCTCTATACGGGGGGACTGAAGCTTTCTTT.

The J gene is TRBJ1-1, the V gene TRBV10-3, with no clear D. Germline V gives CDR1 ENHRY, CDR2 SYGVKD. This CDR3 is 14 amino acids long. V lost 2 bases and J lost 2, with 9 bases in between. Here the CDR3 DNA reads TGTGCCATCAGTGAGGCTTTGACTAACACTGAAGCTTTCTTT. Residues: CAISEALTNTEAFF.

V gene TRBV11-2 combines with J gene TRBJ2-1, with 8 nucleotides matching TRBD2. This CDR3 has 16 residues. Trimming removed 2 bases from V and 2 bases from J; junction bases left unmatched: 5. The germline CDR1 and CDR2 sequences are SGHAT and FQNNGV. The CDR3 DNA reads TGTGCCAGCAGCTTAAAGGCGGGGGGCCCCTACAATGAGCAGTTCTTC. It specifies CASSLKAGGPYNEQFF. Filled out from reference TRBV11-2 and TRBJ2-1, the complete variable domain reads EAGVAQSPRYKIIEKRQSVAFWCNPISGHATLYWYQQILGQGPKLLIQFQNNGVVDDSQLPKDRFSAERLKGVDSTLKIQPAKLEDSAVYLCASSLKAGGPYNEQFFGPGTRLTVL.

The CDR3 nucleotides are TGTGCCAGCAGCTTAGCTAGGACAGGGAAGAGGGCCGCTGAAGCTTTCTTT. It yields the protein CASSLARTGKRAAEAFF. The chain is built from TRBV7-9 and TRBJ1-1; TRBD1 matches 8 bases. The germline gives CDR1 SEHNR, CDR2 FQNEAQ (reference sequence). Trimming removed 0 bases from V and 6 bases from J; junction bases left unmatched: 12. The length of the CDR3 is 17 residues.

V usage is TRBV10-3 and J usage is TRBJ2-1; D ambiguous. Germline values: CDR1 ENHRY, CDR2 SYGVKD. This CDR3 has 16 amino acids. V was pared by 0 bases and J by 0 bases, with 9 bases between. The CDR3 DNA reads TGTGCCATCAGTGAGTCTTTGGGCAGCTCCTACAATGAGCAGTTCTTC. As protein: CAISESLGSSYNEQFF.

V is TRBV18 and J is TRBJ2-1, with D tentatively TRBD2 (7 bases). Germline CDR1 is KGHSH and CDR2 is LQKENI. This CDR3 region has 15 residues. V was trimmed by 8 bases and J by 4 bases, leaving 18 bases between them. CDR3 coding DNA: TGTGCCAGCGGAAGGGGGGGAATCCTTTACAATGAGCAGTTCTTC. It is translated as CASGRGGILYNEQFF.

CDR3 residues: CASSQGVRADTQYF. CDR3 sequence (DNA): TGCGCCAGCAGCCAAGGAGTCCGAGCAGATACGCAGTATTTT. This rearrangement joins TRBV4-1 to TRBJ2-3; D call uncertain. Germline CDR1 and CDR2: MGHRA and YSYEKL. Trimming took off 1 base at V and 4 bases at J, with 9 bases between the two ends. The CDR3 totals 14 residues.

A remark on this clone: Other DNA variants within this sample encode the same CDR3. The rearrangement joins TRBV2 to TRBJ2-7, with TRBD1 matching over 11 bases. J lost 4 bases, V lost 7 bases, and 3 bases had no gene match. The CDR3 totals 13 residues. Germline CDR1 and CDR2: SNHLY and FYNNEI. CDR3 protein: CASMGQGVYEQYF. CDR3 nucleotide sequence: TGTGCCAGCATGGGACAGGGGGTGTACGAGCAGTACTTC.

The chain carries TRBV12-3 or TRBV12-4 and TRBJ1-5; the match to TRBD1 covers 7 bases. The J segment lost 3 bases and the V segment lost 6 bases, leaving 2 bases of the junction unmatched. This CDR3 is 13 amino acids long. This chain's CDR3 is CASRDRDNQPQHF. The CDR3 DNA is TGTGCCAGCAGAGACAGGGACAATCAGCCCCAGCATTTT.

This sequence joins TRBV7-6 and TRBJ1-5; D might be TRBD1 (5 bases). The V and J ends lost 1 base and 11 bases respectively, with 24 bases between them. This CDR3 is 17 amino acids long. Germline CDR1 and CDR2: SGHVS and FNYEAQ. This CDR3 is CASSLEPSDSFRRAQHF. Written as DNA, the CDR3 is TGTGCCAGCAGCTTAGAACCCTCTGACAGTTTCCGGAGGGCCCAGCATTTT. Using reference TRBV7-6 and TRBJ1-5 for the parts outside the CDR3, the full variable domain is GAGVSQSPRYKVTKRGQDVALRCDPISGHVSLYWYRQALGQGPEFLTYFNYEAQQDKSGLPNDRFSAERPEGSISTLTIQRTEQRDSAMYRCASSLEPSDSFRRAQHFGDGTRLSIL.

The genes are TRBV7-9 and TRBJ2-3; no definite D call. Looked up from germline, CDR1 is SEHNR and CDR2 is FQNEAQ (reference sequence). The CDR3 contains 15 residues. Trimming took 0 bases from V and 1 from J, leaving 8 bases between them. The CDR3 sequence is CASSLASPRTDTQYF. The CDR3 nucleotides read TGTGCCAGCAGCTTAGCGAGTCCCCGCACAGATACGCAGTATTTT.

This clone was seen only a few times. J is TRBJ2-1 and V is TRBV5-1; 9 bases line up with TRBD1. CDR1 and CDR2 (germline): SGHRS, YFSETQ. The CDR3 contains 15 residues. Losses at the gene ends were 4 bases for V and 8 bases for J; bases not matched to a gene: 10. CDR3 nucleotides: TGCGCCAGCAGCCCTGGACAGGGGTATTTCGATGAGCAGTTCTTC. Amino acid sequence: CASSPGQGYFDEQFF.

This chain connects TRBV3-1 (or the pseudogene TRBV3-2) to TRBJ2-2; TRBD2 is a possible D gene (5 bases). The V gene's germline CDR1 is LGHDT and CDR2 YNNKEL (reference sequence). V was trimmed by 0 bases and J by 0 bases, leaving 14 bases between them. The CDR3 sequence is 18 residues long. The CDR3: CASSQDRGSATNTGELFF. CDR3 coding DNA: TGTGCCAGCAGCCAAGATCGAGGGTCCGCAACGAACACCGGGGAGCTGTTTTTT.

The V call is TRBV5-8, the J call TRBJ1-1; D may be TRBD1 (5 bases). The V and J ends lost 9 bases and 1 base respectively, with 13 bases between them. CDR3 size: 13 residues. Germline values: CDR1 SGHTS, CDR2 YDEGEE. CDR3 sequence reads: CATMTDTNTEAFF. Written as DNA, the CDR3 is TGTGCCACCATGACGGACACGAACACTGAAGCTTTCTTT.

This chain links TRBV5-4 with TRBJ2-2; 9 nucleotides match TRBD2. V lost 4 bases and J lost 3; bases outside the gene matches: 10. The CDR3 totals 17 residues. The germline gives CDR1 SGHNT, CDR2 YYREEE (reference sequence). The CDR3 spells CASSPRGAGGYTGELFF. CDR3 DNA: TGTGCCAGCAGCCCACGAGGAGCGGGGGGCTACACCGGGGAGCTGTTTTTT.

The chain recombines TRBV10-3 with TRBJ2-7; TRBD1 matches 7 bases. This CDR3 is built from 15 residues. The V gene end was trimmed by 10 bases and the J gene end by 4 bases; junction bases not matched to a gene: 16. Germline CDR1 is ENHRY and CDR2 is SYGVKD. The CDR3 sequence: CASTLAAGGPYEQYF. In DNA, the CDR3 is TGTGCCAGTACACTGGCGGCAGGGGGTCCGTACGAGCAGTACTTC.

The chain recombines TRBV3-1 (or the pseudogene TRBV3-2) with TRBJ1-2, with D tentatively TRBD1 (5 bases). This CDR3 has 14 amino acids. Germline CDR1 and CDR2: LGHDT and YNNKEL (reference sequence). Deletions cut 0 bases from V and 6 bases from J, with 11 bases between. The CDR3 here is CASSQDGTYNGYTF. For the CDR3, the DNA is TGTGCCAGCAGCCAAGATGGGACTTACAATGGCTACACCTTC.

The chain is built from TRBV11-2 and TRBJ2-1; TRBD2 aligns across 12 bases. CDR3 length: 14 residues. The V and J ends lost 6 bases and 8 bases, in that order; junction bases with no gene match: 5. CDR1 and CDR2 from the germline V gene are SGHAT and FQNNGV. CDR3 residues: CASRTSGSMDEQFF. CDR3 DNA sequence: TGTGCCAGCAGGACTAGCGGGAGTATGGATGAGCAGTTCTTC.

The chain employs TRBV4-1 and TRBJ2-2; 10 bases are shared with TRBD2. The CDR3 is made up of 16 amino acids. The germline V gene has CDR1 MGHRA and CDR2 YSYEKL. V shed 1 base, J shed 4 bases, and the junction held 3 bases outside the gene matches. CDR3 protein: CASSQGLAGVTGELFF. The CDR3 DNA follows: TGCGCCAGCAGCCAAGGGCTAGCGGGAGTCACCGGGGAGCTGTTTTTT.